Listed below are T cell receptor beta chains from one sample, sequenced in a study of blood T cell repertoires in COVID-19. The method was immunoSEQ multiplex PCR; TCRdb's version includes in-frame clones alone and lacks a portion of them. The data hold about 81,000 clones, with 75% observed a single time. Sequences were obtained from peripheral blood. These receptors originate from a woman between 50 and 59 years old with acute or convalescent COVID-19. The CDR3 runs from the conserved cysteine through the conserved F or W. D genes are given only for firm matches. A row's size may be missing; if present it is once, few, many or a size class.

cdr3_length	d_call	clone_size	v_call	j_call	cdr3_aa	cdr3_nt
10	-	-	TRBV11-2	TRBJ1-1	CASSLPGAFF	TGTGCCAGCAGCTTACCCGGGGCTTTCTTT
16	-	-	TRBV9	TRBJ2-6	CASSGPPRTGANVLTF	TGTGCCAGCAGTGGGCCGCCTCGAACGGGGGCCAACGTCCTGACTTTC
14	TRBD1	-	TRBV5-4	TRBJ1-1	CASSLQGDYTEAFF	TGTGCCAGCAGCTTACAGGGGGATTACACTGAAGCTTTCTTT
14	-	-	TRBV5-1	TRBJ1-6	CASASTGPNSPLHF	TGCGCCAGCGCCTCGACAGGCCCAAATTCACCCCTCCACTTT
21	TRBD1	-	TRBV3-1/TRBV3-2	TRBJ2-1	CASSQDPQLTGGCVVGNEQFF	TGTGCCAGCAGCCAAGACCCCCAGCTTACAGGGGGCTGCGTTGTTGGCAATGAGCAGTTCTTC
17	TRBD1	-	TRBV28	TRBJ1-6	CASSPLDRGDYNSPLHF	TGTGCCAGCAGTCCCCTTGACAGGGGGGACTATAATTCACCCCTCCACTTT
14	-	-	TRBV15	TRBJ1-3	CATSIPGVSDTIYF	TGTGCCACCAGCATTCCAGGGGTTTCAGACACCATATATTTT
15	-	-	TRBV2	TRBJ1-4	CASIQGLGTNEKLFF	TGTGCCAGCATCCAGGGGTTAGGAACTAATGAAAAACTGTTTTTT
12	-	-	TRBV6-6	TRBJ2-7	CASSYNRDEQYF	TGTGCCAGCAGTTACAACAGGGACGAGCAGTACTTC
16	TRBD1	-	TRBV28	TRBJ1-2	CASSSGGQGLDYGYTF	TGTGCCAGCAGTTCCGGGGGACAGGGTCTCGACTATGGCTACACCTTC
18	TRBD1	-	TRBV7-9	TRBJ1-2	CASSSGLAGTEYNYGYTF	TGTGCCAGCAGCTCGGGTCTCGCCGGGACAGAATATAACTATGGCTACACCTTC
16	-	-	TRBV7-6	TRBJ2-2	CASSRGRTSNTGELFF	TGTGCCAGCAGCCGGGGGAGGACTTCGAACACCGGGGAGCTGTTTTTT
14	-	-	TRBV6-5	TRBJ1-2	CASIGGGKNYGYTF	TGTGCCAGCATTGGGGGAGGCAAAAACTATGGCTACACCTTC
15	-	-	TRBV4-2	TRBJ1-4	CASSQERTGNEKLFF	TGTGCCAGCAGCCAAGAGAGGACGGGGAATGAAAAACTGTTTTTT
19	TRBD1	-	TRBV28	TRBJ1-5	CASSLQASGTGGRHQPQHF	TGTGCCAGCAGTTTACAAGCCTCCGGGACAGGGGGCCGTCATCAGCCCCAGCATTTT
15	TRBD1	-	TRBV19	TRBJ2-7	CASRRGGQDVYEQYF	TGTGCCAGTAGGAGAGGGGGACAGGACGTCTACGAGCAGTACTTC
16	TRBD1	-	TRBV27	TRBJ2-1	CASRRLETGIYNEQFF	TGTGCCAGCAGACGACTTGAGACAGGGATTTACAATGAGCAGTTCTTC
15	TRBD2	-	TRBV7-2	TRBJ2-2	CASSPGRTNTGELFF	TGTGCCAGCAGCCCCGGGAGGACCAACACCGGGGAGCTGTTTTTT
12	-	-	TRBV7-2	TRBJ1-1	CASSATGTEAFF	TGTGCCAGCAGCGCCACAGGCACTGAAGCTTTCTTT
15	-	-	TRBV28	TRBJ2-3	CASSWYRASTDTQYF	TGTGCCAGCAGTTGGTACAGGGCGAGCACAGATACGCAGTATTTT
13	TRBD1	once	TRBV3-1/TRBV3-2	TRBJ2-7	CASRRQGTPEQYF	TGTGCCAGTAGGCGACAGGGGACCCCTGAGCAGTACTTC
17	-	once	TRBV4-3	TRBJ2-1	CASSQDWRGWSYNEQFF	TGCGCCAGCAGCCAAGATTGGAGGGGTTGGTCCTACAATGAGCAGTTCTTC
19	TRBD2	-	TRBV9	TRBJ2-5	CASSVSGTSGGEYQETQYF	TGTGCCAGCAGCGTAAGCGGGACTAGCGGGGGGGAGTACCAAGAGACCCAGTACTTC
12	-	-	TRBV28	TRBJ1-4	CASTSANEKLFF	TGTGCCAGCACTAGTGCAAATGAAAAACTGTTTTTT
16	-	-	TRBV3-1/TRBV3-2	TRBJ1-1	CASSSDGIGRDTEAFF	TGTGCCAGCAGCTCGGACGGAATCGGGAGGGACACTGAAGCTTTCTTT
16	-	-	TRBV9	TRBJ2-5	CASSAWSAGIEETQYF	TGTGCCAGCAGCGCCTGGTCCGCGGGGATCGAGGAGACCCAGTACTTC
16	TRBD1	-	TRBV6-5	TRBJ2-7	CASSYRTGGRSYEQYF	TGTGCCAGCAGTTACAGGACAGGGGGCCGCTCCTACGAGCAGTACTTC
12	-	few	TRBV7-9	TRBJ2-1	CASSLEGNEQFF	TGTGCCAGCAGCTTAGAGGGGAATGAGCAGTTCTTC
13	-	-	TRBV2	TRBJ1-4	CASSAAPQERLFF	TGTGCCAGCAGTGCAGCCCCTCAGGAAAGACTGTTTTTT
15	TRBD1	-	TRBV4-3	TRBJ1-6	CASSQGDRPFSPLHF	TGCGCCAGCAGCCAGGGGGACAGGCCGTTCTCACCCCTCCACTTT
11	-	-	TRBV7-2	TRBJ2-3	CASMRADTQYF	TGTGCCAGCATGAGGGCAGATACGCAGTATTTT
14	TRBD1	once	TRBV5-1	TRBJ2-5	CASSGGQGAETQYF	TGCGCCAGCAGCGGGGGACAGGGGGCAGAGACCCAGTACTTC
15	-	-	TRBV10-3	TRBJ1-1	CAISVQAVVNTEAFF	TGTGCCATCAGTGTACAGGCGGTCGTCAACACTGAAGCTTTCTTT
16	TRBD1	-	TRBV7-8	TRBJ2-7	CASSPPSGQGAYEQYF	TGTGCCAGCAGCCCACCATCTGGACAGGGTGCCTACGAGCAGTACTTC
14	-	-	TRBV28	TRBJ2-6	CASVGSTGANVLTF	TGTGCCAGCGTTGGTTCTACTGGGGCCAACGTCCTGACTTTC
16	-	-	TRBV6-5	TRBJ1-2	CASSYSSGGPVEFNTF	TGTGCCAGCAGTTACTCCTCTGGGGGCCCCGTAGAATTTAACACCTTC
16	-	-	TRBV28	TRBJ1-3	CASSPNSQSSGNTIYF	TGTGCCAGCAGTCCGAACAGTCAAAGCTCTGGAAACACCATATATTTT
15	-	-	TRBV27	TRBJ1-5	CASGRKGAGNQPQHF	TGTGCCAGCGGGAGGAAAGGGGCGGGCAATCAGCCCCAGCATTTT
14	TRBD1	-	TRBV19	TRBJ2-1	CASTDRGQNNEQFF	TGTGCCAGTACAGACAGGGGGCAAAACAATGAGCAGTTCTTC
15	-	-	TRBV5-1	TRBJ1-1	CASSLVGDMNTEAFF	TGCGCCAGCAGCTTGGTGGGTGACATGAACACTGAAGCTTTCTTT
19	-	-	TRBV19	TRBJ1-5	CASSIPVQTGRSSNQPQHF	TGTGCCAGTAGTATACCCGTACAGACAGGTCGTAGTAGCAATCAGCCCCAGCATTTT
15	TRBD1	-	TRBV7-2	TRBJ2-7	CASTSGQALSYEQYF	TGTGCCAGCACCTCCGGACAGGCCCTCTCCTACGAGCAGTACTTC
13	-	-	TRBV6-5	TRBJ2-7	CASSYQGTYEQYF	TGTGCCAGCAGTTACCAGGGCACCTACGAGCAGTACTTC
14	-	-	TRBV4-2	TRBJ2-7	CASSQDTGLRKQYF	TGTGCCAGCAGCCAAGATACGGGTCTTAGGAAGCAGTACTTC
16	-	-	TRBV5-1	TRBJ1-6	CASSLETGSYNSPLHF	TGCGCCAGCAGCTTGGAGACAGGCTCCTATAATTCACCCCTCCACTTT